The source of this T cell receptor (beta chain) is a study of siplizumab effects on memory and regulatory T cells. General observations from the study: Alloreactive sequences tracing back to unstimulated CD4+ memory cells were significantly reduced by siplizumab. With siplizumab, mappable alloreactive CD4+ clones averaged approximately 70% Treg-derived, versus around 27% in controls. It seemed that naive T cells were more diverse than memory cells and were major contributors to the alloresponse.

Assay used: immunoSEQ multiplex PCR; TCRdb lists only in-frame clones, some missing. The table lists around 100,000 clones, 91% of them singletons. Trimming took off 3 bases at V and 0 bases at J, with 3 bases between the two ends. This CDR3 region has 13 residues. Germline CDR1 ENHRY, CDR2 SYGVKD. Details on this clone: Its cognate antigen is unknown.

The sequencing sample was made of CD4+ T cells sorted from blood. V gene TRBV10-3 combines with J gene TRBJ2-1; no clear D gene. The TCR was taken from a human donor in good health. Some clones in this sample may be carry-over from other donors' samples. The CDR3 here is CAISDVSYNEQFF. The CDR3 nucleotides read TGTGCCATCAGTGATGTCTCCTACAATGAGCAGTTCTTC.